One sample yielded the 22 T cell receptor beta chains listed below, sequenced in a study of blood T cell repertoires in COVID-19. Only in-frame clones appear in the TCRdb table, and some are missing; sequencing was by immunoSEQ multiplex PCR. Of 120,000 or so clones listed, approximately 71% were seen once; the top ten hold 7.9%. The source material was peripheral blood. The receptors come from a human donor in a cohort sampled during active COVID-19.

V and J are TRBV4-1 and TRBJ2-7, with D possibly TRBD2 on 6 matching bases. Between the trimmed V and J ends, which lost 0 bases and 0 bases, there was a span of 12 bases. Germline V gene sequence: CDR1 MGHRA, CDR2 YSYEKL. This CDR3 is built from 16 residues. The CDR3 spells CASSQEKAGPSYEQYF. Written as DNA, the CDR3 is TGCGCCAGCAGCCAAGAGAAAGCGGGTCCCTCCTACGAGCAGTACTTC.

This chain links TRBV5-6 with TRBJ1-4, with 8 bases that match TRBD1. The CDR3 loop spans 16 amino acids. Germline CDR1 SGHDT, CDR2 YYEEEE. V lost 4 bases, J lost 3 bases, and 8 bases stayed unmatched. CDR3 sequence: CASSLQGAVANEKLFF. CDR3 sequence (DNA): TGTGCCAGCAGCCTTCAGGGGGCGGTAGCTAATGAAAAACTGTTTTTT. Full variable domain (rest looked up from reference TRBV5-6 and TRBJ1-4): DAGVTQSPTHLIKTRGQQVTLRCSPKSGHDTVSWYQQALGQGPQFIFQYYEEEERQRGNFPDRFSGHQFPNYSSELNVNALLLGDSALYLCASSLQGAVANEKLFFGSGTQLSVL.

The chain couples TRBV4-1 to TRBJ1-6, with 8 bases identical to TRBD1. The CDR3 spans 17 residues. Germline V gene lookup returns CDR1 MGHRA and CDR2 YSYEKL. J was trimmed by 6 bases and V by 4 bases; bases with no gene match: 11. CDR3: CASSRSPGQGGNSPLHF. The CDR3 DNA follows: TGCGCCAGCAGCCGCTCCCCCGGACAGGGAGGTAATTCACCCCTCCACTTT.

The V and J genes are TRBV10-3 and TRBJ1-1, with 8 bases matching TRBD1. With V trimmed by 2 bases and J by 10 bases, 18 bases remained unmatched. Germline V lookup: CDR1 ENHRY, CDR2 SYGVKD. The CDR3 runs 17 residues. The CDR3 DNA sequence: TGTGCCATCAGTGAGGGTTTTCGGGACAGGCTCTGGGAGGGAGCTTTCTTT. Encoded protein: CAISEGFRDRLWEGAFF.

J is TRBJ1-6 and V is TRBV6-1; 7 bases fit TRBD1. Germline-derived CDR1 and CDR2 are MNHNS and SASEGT. The ends lost 0 bases at V and 7 bases at J; junction bases unmatched: 6. This CDR3 has 16 residues. CDR3 loop: CASSEAGQYKNSPLHF. CDR3 coding DNA: TGTGCCAGCAGTGAAGCGGGACAGTACAAAAATTCACCCCTCCACTTT.

This clone is a singleton in its sample. The rearrangement uses TRBV29-1 and TRBJ2-7, with D perhaps matching TRBD1 (6 bases). The CDR3 has 15 residues. CDR1 and CDR2 from the germline V gene are SQVTM and ANQGSEA. V gave up 6 bases and J gave up 7 bases, with 25 bases separating them. CDR3 in amino acids: CSVEPDSYFRGEQYF. The DNA of the CDR3 is TGCAGCGTCGAACCGGACAGCTATTTTAGAGGAGAGCAGTACTTC.

The chain uses TRBV28 and TRBJ1-4; 8 nucleotides agree with TRBD1. CDR3 length: 15 residues. Germline CDR1 and CDR2: MDHEN and SYDVKM. V was clipped by 5 bases and J by 5 bases; unmatched bases: 7. The CDR3, as DNA: TGTGCCAGCAGTATACCCGGGACAGGAAATGAAAAACTGTTTTTT. Its translation: CASSIPGTGNEKLFF.

The chain links TRBV4-1 to TRBJ2-5; 9 bases match TRBD2. Trimming at V came to 1 base and at J to 2 bases, leaving 5 bases not matched to a gene. The CDR3 loop spans 16 amino acids. Germline CDR1 is MGHRA and CDR2 is YSYEKL. The CDR3 here is CASSQVAGDLQETQYF. CDR3 bases: TGCGCCAGCAGCCAAGTAGCGGGAGACCTACAAGAGACCCAGTACTTC.

Worth noting for this clone: Different DNA sequences within this sample yield the same CDR3. The genes are TRBV9 and TRBJ2-7; possible D gene TRBD1, 6 bases. From germline, CDR1 is SGDLS and CDR2 YYNGEE. Trimming took 0 bases from V and 4 from J, leaving 11 bases between them. The CDR3 is 14 amino acids. The CDR3, as DNA: TGTGCCAGCAGCGTAGCGGGGACATCTTACGAGCAGTACTTC. Amino acids: CASSVAGTSYEQYF.

This rearrangement joins TRBV5-4 to TRBJ2-5, with 8 nucleotides matching TRBD2. The junction had 19 bases not matched to a gene; V was cut back by 4 bases and J by 5 bases. The CDR3 sequence is 18 residues long. Germline CDR1 is SGHNT and CDR2 is YYREEE (reference sequence). The CDR3 nucleotides are TGTGCCAGCAGCCCGGCGACGGGACTAGGGGGTAGTTGGGAGACCCAGTACTTC. This gives the protein CASSPATGLGGSWETQYF.

This chain links TRBV3-1 (or the pseudogene TRBV3-2) with TRBJ1-6; TRBD1 might be the D (6 bases). This CDR3 has 15 amino acids. Trimming left V 4 bases short and J 10 bases short, with 17 bases between. The germline V gene encodes CDR1 LGHDT and CDR2 YNNKEL (reference sequence). The CDR3 nucleotides read TGTGCCAGCAGCCCGTACCCCGGGGGGCGATCACCCCTCCACTTT. Its protein is CASSPYPGGRSPLHF.

The V gene is TRBV4-1, the J gene TRBJ1-5; 9 bases align to TRBD1. V shed 4 bases, J shed 5 bases, and the junction held 9 bases outside the gene matches. The CDR3 runs 16 residues. Germline loops: CDR1 MGHRA, CDR2 YSYEKL. The CDR3 DNA reads as TGCGCCAGCAGCCTAACCGGGACAGGGAACGATCAGCCCCAGCATTTT. Translating it yields CASSLTGTGNDQPQHF.

The chain carries TRBV4-1 and TRBJ2-7, with TRBD2 identical over 10 bases. There are 14 residues in the CDR3. The junction had 8 bases not matched to a gene; V was cut back by 0 bases and J by 12 bases. Germline values: CDR1 MGHRA, CDR2 YSYEKL. CDR3 in DNA: TGCGCCAGCAGCCAAGATCCCTACCTAGCGGGGGTGTACTTC. Its protein is CASSQDPYLAGVYF.

This clone was observed a few times. The chain employs TRBV7-2 and TRBJ2-7; no reliable D call. Germline loops: CDR1 SGHTA, CDR2 FQGNSA. CDR3 length equals 11 residues. Deletions cut 5 bases from V and 4 bases from J, with 6 bases between. Written as DNA, the CDR3 is TGTGCCAGCAGCCCTAGTTACGAGCAGTACTTC. It is translated as CASSPSYEQYF.

The chain employs TRBV28 and TRBJ2-6; D is unclear. This CDR3 contains 12 residues. V was shortened by 10 bases and J by 1 base, with 5 bases between the two germline ends. Germline assignment: CDR1 MDHEN and CDR2 SYDVKM. The DNA of the CDR3 is TGTGCCACCGCGTCTGGGGCCAACGTCCTGACTTTC. Its translation is CATASGANVLTF.

The V call is TRBV5-1, the J call TRBJ2-7; tentative D call: TRBD1 (6 bases). The CDR3 has 15 residues. Germline V gene lookup returns CDR1 SGHRS and CDR2 YFSETQ. Trimming shortened V by 4 bases and J by 2 bases, and 16 bases separated the two germline ends. The CDR3 DNA sequence: TGCGCCAGCAGCCCTTTGGGACACCCTCCCTACGAGCAGTACTTC. Its protein is CASSPLGHPPYEQYF.

V is TRBV20-1 and J is TRBJ1-6, with D perhaps TRBD1 (6 bases). With 3 bases removed from V and 7 bases from J, the gap between germline ends came to 19 bases. Germline-derived CDR1 and CDR2 are DFQATT and SNEGSKA (reference sequence). This CDR3 comprises 16 residues. The CDR3 nucleotides are TGCAGTGCTAGTCCGAGGGGGACGGTCTTGAATTCACCCCTCCACTTT. It is translated as CSASPRGTVLNSPLHF.

The chain couples TRBV21-1 to TRBJ2-7; the tabulated D call, TRBD2, remains unverified against the DNA. TRBV21-1 is an annotated pseudogene. The CDR3 has 16 residues. The CDR3 sequence is CASSGVGLGVHYEQYF. The CDR3 DNA follows: TGTGCCAGCAGCGGAGTTGGACTAGGGGTTCACTACGAGCAGTACTTC.

V gene TRBV5-1 combines with J gene TRBJ2-1; TRBD1 matches 8 bases. CDR3 length: 14 amino acids. Per the germline V gene, CDR1 is SGHRS and CDR2 is YFSETQ. Germline trimming cut 4 bases from V and 9 bases from J; bases unmatched to any gene: 9. The CDR3 coding sequence is TGCGCCAGCAGCGGCGGACAGGGATATACTGAGCAGTTCTTC. Translated, it gives CASSGGQGYTEQFF.

V and J are TRBV7-6 and TRBJ2-7, with TRBD2 matching over 9 bases. Germline assignment: CDR1 SGHVS and CDR2 FNYEAQ. V trimming: 0 bases; J trimming: 1 base; junction bases outside the gene matches: 1. This CDR3 region has 15 residues. CDR3 loop: CASSLAREGSYEQYF. The CDR3 nucleotides read TGTGCCAGCAGCTTAGCGCGGGAGGGGTCCTACGAGCAGTACTTC. Supplemented by reference TRBV7-6 and TRBJ2-7, the full variable domain reads GAGVSQSPRYKVTKRGQDVALRCDPISGHVSLYWYRQALGQGPEFLTYFNYEAQQDKSGLPNDRFSAERPEGSISTLTIQRTEQRDSAMYRCASSLAREGSYEQYFGPGTRLTVT.

The gene calls are TRBV6-2 or TRBV6-3 and TRBJ1-5, with TRBD1 as a possible D gene (5 bases). The CDR3 sequence is 13 residues long. The ends were cut back, 2 bases at V and 7 bases at J, with 9 bases in the middle. Germline CDR1 reads MNHEY; CDR2 reads SVGEGT. CDR3 sequence reads: CASSYMGRQPQHF. The CDR3 DNA reads as TGTGCCAGCAGTTACATGGGGCGACAGCCCCAGCATTTT.

Note on this clone: Other DNA sequences of this sample code for an identical CDR3. The chain has TRBV27 and TRBJ2-7; possible D gene TRBD1, 5 bases. CDR1 is MNHEY, CDR2 SMNVEV, per germline (reference sequence). The ends were cut back, 4 bases at V and 3 bases at J, with 7 bases in the middle. The CDR3 sequence is 12 residues long. CDR3 nucleotides: TGTGCCAGCAGTTCAGACAGCTACGAGCAGTACTTC. It is translated as CASSSDSYEQYF.